This TCR beta chain was captured by sequencing in a study of blood T cell repertoires in COVID-19. Sequenced by immunoSEQ multiplex PCR; TCRdb stores in-frame clones only, minus some. The table includes roughly 240,000 clones, around 87% detected once. Germline CDR1 and CDR2: MNHEY and SVGAGI. Trimming took 6 bases from V and 5 from J, leaving 11 bases between them. The CDR3 extends over 13 amino acids. The specimen sequenced was peripheral blood. This clonotype was obtained from a young man with active or convalescent COVID-19. The genes are TRBV6-5 and TRBJ1-5; D is undetermined. This chain's CDR3 is CASSTKLYQPQHF. The CDR3, as DNA: TGTGCCAGCAGCACTAAACTATATCAGCCCCAGCATTTT.